This TCR beta chain was obtained from a study of vaccination effects on CD4 cells after COVID-19. Sequencing followed a ViraFEST assay step that expanded antigen-specific CD4+ T cells with viral peptide pools. The authors isolated CD4+ T cells after less than eleven days of culture. Confirmation by PCR established that the person had SARS-CoV-2 infection between March and December 2020. Subjects were given two BNT162b2 or mRNA-1273 vaccine doses. In the case of this clone: The antigen remains undetermined.

Clones were sequenced by immunoSEQ multiplex PCR, and TCRdb holds only the in-frame ones, with some missing. Here the sample spans 15,000 or so clones, about 70% being singletons. CDR1 and CDR2 (germline): LGHNA, YSLEER. Trimming cost V 4 bases and J 4 bases, with 18 bases left between them. The CDR3 has 16 residues. The TCR comes from a human donor who had a prior SARS-CoV-2 infection. This rearrangement joins TRBV4-3 to TRBJ2-3; D is unresolved. The sample in question was CD4+ T cells from PBMCs cultured with HCoV-NL63 spike peptides, obtained after COVID-19 vaccination. The CDR3 protein is CASSRVRQNDADTQYF. CDR3 coding DNA: TGCGCCAGCAGCCGGGTAAGGCAGAATGATGCAGATACGCAGTATTTT.